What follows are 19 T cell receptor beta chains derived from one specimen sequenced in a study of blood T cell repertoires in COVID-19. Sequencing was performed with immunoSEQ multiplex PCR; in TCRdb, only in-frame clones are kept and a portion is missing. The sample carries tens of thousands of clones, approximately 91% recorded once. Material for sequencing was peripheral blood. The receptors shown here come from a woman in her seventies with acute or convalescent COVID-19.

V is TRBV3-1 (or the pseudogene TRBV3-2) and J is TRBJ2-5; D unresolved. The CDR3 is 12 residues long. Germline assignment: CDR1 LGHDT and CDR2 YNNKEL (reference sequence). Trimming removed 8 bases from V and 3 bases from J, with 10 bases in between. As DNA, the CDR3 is TGTGCCAGCTCCGCAGTGAAAGAGACCCAGTACTTC. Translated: CASSAVKETQYF.

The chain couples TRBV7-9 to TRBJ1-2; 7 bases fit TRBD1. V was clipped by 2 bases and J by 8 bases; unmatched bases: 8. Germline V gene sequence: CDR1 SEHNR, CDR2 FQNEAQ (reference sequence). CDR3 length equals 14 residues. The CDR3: CASSLQQGFGGYTF. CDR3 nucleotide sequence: TGTGCCAGCAGCTTACAACAGGGGTTCGGGGGCTACACCTTC.

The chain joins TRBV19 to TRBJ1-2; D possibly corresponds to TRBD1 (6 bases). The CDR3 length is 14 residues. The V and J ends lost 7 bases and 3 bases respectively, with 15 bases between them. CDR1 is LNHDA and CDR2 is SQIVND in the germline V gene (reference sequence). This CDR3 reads CASKKTGQYYGYTF. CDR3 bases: TGTGCCAGTAAGAAGACAGGACAATACTATGGCTACACCTTC.

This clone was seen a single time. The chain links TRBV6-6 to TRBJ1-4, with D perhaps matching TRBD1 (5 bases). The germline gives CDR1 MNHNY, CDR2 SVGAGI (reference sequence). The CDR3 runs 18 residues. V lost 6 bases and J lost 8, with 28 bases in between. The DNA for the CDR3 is TGTGCCAGCAGCCGAGAGACCCCCGCATCCGGGACTGCCGAAAAACTGTTTTTT. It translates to CASSRETPASGTAEKLFF.

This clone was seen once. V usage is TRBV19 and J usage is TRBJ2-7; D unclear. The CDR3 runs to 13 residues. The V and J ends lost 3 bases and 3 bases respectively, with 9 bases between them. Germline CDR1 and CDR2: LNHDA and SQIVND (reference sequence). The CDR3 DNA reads TGTGCCAGTAGTATGGGCACTGGCTACGAGCAGTACGTC. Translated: CASSMGTGYEQYV.

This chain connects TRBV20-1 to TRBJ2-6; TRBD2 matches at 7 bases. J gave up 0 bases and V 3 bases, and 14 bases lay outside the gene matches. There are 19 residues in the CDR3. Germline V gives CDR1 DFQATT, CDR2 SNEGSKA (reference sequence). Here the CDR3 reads CSASGRVGTKSSGANVLTF. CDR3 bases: TGCAGTGCTAGTGGGAGGGTTGGGACCAAAAGCTCTGGGGCCAACGTCCTGACTTTC.

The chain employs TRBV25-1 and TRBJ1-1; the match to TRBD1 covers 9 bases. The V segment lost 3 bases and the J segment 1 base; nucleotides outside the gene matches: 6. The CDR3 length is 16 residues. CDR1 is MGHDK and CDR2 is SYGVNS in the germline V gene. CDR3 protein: CASSDTRQGGNTEAFF. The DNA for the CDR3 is TGTGCCAGCAGTGACACCCGACAGGGGGGGAACACTGAAGCTTTCTTT.

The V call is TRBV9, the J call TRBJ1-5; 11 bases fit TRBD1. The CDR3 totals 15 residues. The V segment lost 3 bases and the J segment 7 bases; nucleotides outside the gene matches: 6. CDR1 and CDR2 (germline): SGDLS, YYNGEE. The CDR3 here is CASSEGTGGRQPQHF. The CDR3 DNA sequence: TGTGCCAGCAGCGAGGGGACAGGGGGACGACAGCCCCAGCATTTT.

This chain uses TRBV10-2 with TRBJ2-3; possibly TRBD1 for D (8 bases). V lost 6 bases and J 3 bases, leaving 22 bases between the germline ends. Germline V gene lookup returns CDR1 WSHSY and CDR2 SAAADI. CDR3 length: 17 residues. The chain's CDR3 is CASSPLRTGRGTDTQYF. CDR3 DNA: TGCGCCAGCAGCCCACTTAGGACAGGGCGGGGGACAGATACGCAGTATTTT.

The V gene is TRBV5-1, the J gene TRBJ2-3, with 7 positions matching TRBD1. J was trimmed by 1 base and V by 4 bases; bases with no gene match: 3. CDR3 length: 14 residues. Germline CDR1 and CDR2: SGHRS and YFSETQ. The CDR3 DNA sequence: TGCGCCAGCAGCGTAGGGACAGGCACAGATACGCAGTATTTT. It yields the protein CASSVGTGTDTQYF.

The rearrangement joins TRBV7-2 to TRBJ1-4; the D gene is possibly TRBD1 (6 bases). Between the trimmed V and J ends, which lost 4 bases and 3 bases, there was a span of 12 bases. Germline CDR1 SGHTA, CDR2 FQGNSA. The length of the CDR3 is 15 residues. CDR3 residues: CASSSQGFANEKLFF. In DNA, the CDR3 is TGTGCCAGCAGCTCGCAGGGGTTTGCTAATGAAAAACTGTTTTTT.

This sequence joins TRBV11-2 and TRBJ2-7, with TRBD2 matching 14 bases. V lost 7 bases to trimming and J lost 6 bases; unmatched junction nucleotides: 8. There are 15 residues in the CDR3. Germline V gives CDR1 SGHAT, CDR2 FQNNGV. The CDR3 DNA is TGTGCCAGCACCGAACCGGGACTAGCGGGAGTCGAGCAGTACTTC. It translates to CASTEPGLAGVEQYF.

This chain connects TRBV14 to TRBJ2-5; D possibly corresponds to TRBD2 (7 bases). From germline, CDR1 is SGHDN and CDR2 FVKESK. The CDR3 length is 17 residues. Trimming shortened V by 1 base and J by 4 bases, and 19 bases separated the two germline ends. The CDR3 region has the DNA TGTGCCAGCAGCCAAGCGCAGTTCGGGGGGCGCGGAGAGACCCAGTACTTC. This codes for CASSQAQFGGRGETQYF.

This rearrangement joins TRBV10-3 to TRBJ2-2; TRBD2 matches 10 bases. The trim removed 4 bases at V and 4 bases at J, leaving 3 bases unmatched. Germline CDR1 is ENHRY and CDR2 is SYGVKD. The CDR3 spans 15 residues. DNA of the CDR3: TGTGCCATCAGTGCCCTAGCGGGGGTCACCGGGGAGCTGTTTTTT. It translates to CAISALAGVTGELFF.

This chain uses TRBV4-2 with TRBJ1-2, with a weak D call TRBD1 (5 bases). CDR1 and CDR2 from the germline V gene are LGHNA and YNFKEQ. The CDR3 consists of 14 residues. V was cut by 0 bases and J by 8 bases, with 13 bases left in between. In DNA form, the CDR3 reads TGTGCCAGCAGCCAAGATACCAGGGATAGGGGCTACACCTTC. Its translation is CASSQDTRDRGYTF.

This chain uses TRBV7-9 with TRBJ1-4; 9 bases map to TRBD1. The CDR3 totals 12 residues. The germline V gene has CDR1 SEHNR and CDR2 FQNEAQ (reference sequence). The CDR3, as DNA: TGTGCAATACAGGGGGCCGATGAAAAACTGTTTTTT. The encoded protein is CAIQGADEKLFF. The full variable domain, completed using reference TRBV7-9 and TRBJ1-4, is DTGVSQNPRHKITKRGQNVTFRCDPISEHNRLYWYRQTLGQGPEFLTYFQNEAQLEKSRLLSDRFSAERPKGSFSTLEIQRTEQGDSAMYLCAIQGADEKLFFGSGTQLSVL.

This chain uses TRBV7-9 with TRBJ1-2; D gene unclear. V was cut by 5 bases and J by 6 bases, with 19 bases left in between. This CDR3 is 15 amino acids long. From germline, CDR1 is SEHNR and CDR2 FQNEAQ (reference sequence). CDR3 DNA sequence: TGTGCCAGCAGCCCCTCGGGAGTTCTCGGTCATGGCTACACCTTC. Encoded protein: CASSPSGVLGHGYTF. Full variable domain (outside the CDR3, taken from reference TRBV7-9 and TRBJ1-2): DTGVSQNPRHKITKRGQNVTFRCDPISEHNRLYWYRQTLGQGPEFLTYFQNEAQLEKSRLLSDRFSAERPKGSFSTLEIQRTEQGDSAMYLCASSPSGVLGHGYTFGSGTRLTVV.

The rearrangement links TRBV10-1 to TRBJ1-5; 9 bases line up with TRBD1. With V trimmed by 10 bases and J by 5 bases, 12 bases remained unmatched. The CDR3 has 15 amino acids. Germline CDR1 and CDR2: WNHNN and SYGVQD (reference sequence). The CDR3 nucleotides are TGCGCCATCACCCTAGGACAGGGGAGTTATCAGCCCCAGCATTTT. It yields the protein CAITLGQGSYQPQHF.

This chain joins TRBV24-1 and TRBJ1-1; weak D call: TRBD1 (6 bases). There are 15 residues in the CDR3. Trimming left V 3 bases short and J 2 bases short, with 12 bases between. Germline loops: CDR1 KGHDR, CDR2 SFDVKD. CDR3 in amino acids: CATSDKGTFNTEAFF. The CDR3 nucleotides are TGTGCCACCAGTGATAAAGGGACATTCAACACTGAAGCTTTCTTT.